The entry below describes one TCR beta chain. This specimen belongs to a study of blood T cell repertoires in COVID-19. Under the authors' procedure: Using reference gene primer amplification, nucleated cell counts were estimated. TCRdb's table, derived via immunoSEQ multiplex PCR, lists solely in-frame clones and lacks some. V, J and clone size were drawn from that table, and D and trimming were deduced from the DNA. This sample yields a few hundred thousand clones, of which 75% to 90% are seen a single time; 0.9% to 1.1% belongs to the top ten. Everyone who took part was about 18 to 90 years old, and they came from about two dozen US areas. Between the trimmed V and J ends, which lost 4 bases and 3 bases, there was a span of 34 bases. The CDR3 is 21 residues long. The germline V gene encodes CDR1 MNHEY and CDR2 SVGEGT.

The sample was PBMCs or T cells enriched from blood (not recorded which). This TCR was sampled from a man younger than 35 who had recovered from COVID-19. The chain is built from TRBV6-2 or TRBV6-3 and TRBJ2-7; tentatively, D is TRBD2 (7 bases). Here the CDR3 reads CASSWLSNRGQAGLSLYEQYF. The CDR3 DNA follows: TGTGCCAGCAGTTGGTTGTCCAACCGGGGGCAAGCGGGACTCTCACTCTACGAGCAGTACTTC.